This entry describes one TCR beta chain. The antigen it recognizes is unknown. Within one base of it there is no much larger clone, and no base qualities were kept. The cohort comprised fewer than 750 healthy bone marrow donors. All cohort members were sampled while nominally healthy, although unrecorded immune exposures were likely present. The donor tested CMV seropositive and was one of the 289 seropositive cohort members. Every donor gave a peripheral blood sample, and the peripheral blood mononuclear cells from that sample were used for TCR beta sequencing. The Qiagen DNeasy Blood Extraction Kit was used to extract genomic DNA from the blood cell samples. The protocol used for the library was the immunoSEQ multiplex PCR assay. The multiplex PCR relied on a mix of 60 forward primers for TCR Vbeta segments and 13 reverse primers for TCR Jbeta segments. A multiplex PCR assay on genomic DNA amplified the CDR3 region of rearranged TCR beta genes. Amplified TCR beta libraries were sequenced as 87-base-pair reads on the Illumina HiSeq System. The paper's processing steps were these. A later analysis tallied tens of millions of unique TCR beta chains across the roughly 610 repertoires, and approximately 12 million of those chains were shared by two or more donors. Raw reads were error-corrected and collapsed into unique sequences by a nearest-neighbor algorithm in which closely related sequences were merged to remove PCR and sequencing errors. V, D and J gene segments were assigned by aligning CDR3 sequences to IMGT reference sequences. Each retained sequence needed at least a six-nucleotide match to both a V gene segment and a J gene segment. A rearrangement was called productive if the CDR3 had no stop codons and remained in frame with V and J, and every other rearrangement was called non-productive. Following IMGT convention, CDR3 was defined as the stretch from the second conserved V-encoded cysteine up to the conserved J-encoded phenylalanine. In an earlier analysis of 500 to 650 of the donors, sequences lacking an unambiguous match to a single V gene segment were excluded. An earlier analysis of a few hundred of the donors called V segments functional above 56.7% productive rearrangements and segregating when the between-donor standard deviation exceeded 5%. To diagnose cytomegalovirus status from the catalog of TCR beta chain sequences, a statistical classification framework was built. V and J gene assignment, in a later analysis, came from comparing TCR nucleotide sequences with IMGT/GENE-DB human TR gene sequences. Using the TCRdist pipeline, a later analysis assigned CDR3 sequences along with most-parsimonious VDJ recombination scenarios. In a later analysis, each TCR beta chain was defined by its CDR3 amino acid sequence together with its V-gene family, and reads lacking a unique V-gene family were excluded. As a way to deal with suspected cross-contamination and a sequencing artifact, a later analysis dropped 500 to 700 nucleotide sequences that were highly shared and had low generation probability. A later analysis calculated a clonal expansion index for each public chain from normalized within-repertoire ranks of inferred template counts. In a later analysis, generation probabilities were computed using a VDJ recombination model fitted to out-of-frame rearrangements, and the results were checked against IGoR. In a later analysis, hypergeometric tests were used to score TCR-TCR, TCR-HLA and TCR-CMV co-occurrence, with a repertoire-size bias correction applied to TCR pairs. To estimate false discovery rates, a later analysis permuted the HLA or CMV assignments 20 times. In a later analysis, co-occurring TCRs were grouped using DBSCAN, with TCRdist sequence similarity added in when clustering inside HLA-allele-positive subsets. For co-occurrence clustering, repertoires with fewer than 30,000 or more than 120,000 public chains were excluded, along with about five repertoires with anomalous nucleotide sharing. TCRdb limited this immuneACCESS table to in-frame rearrangements with V and J called. A share of clones is missing; checked studies link under half to unresolved V genes, and the rest is unexplained. That table is the source of V, J and clone size, and D and trimming were worked out from the DNA. This sample holds 100,000 or so clones; about 75% were observed only once. The leading ten clones occupy less than 15% of the sample.

This sample is drawn from a study of cytomegalovirus exposure and HLA in healthy donors (TCRdb year 2017). In the study overall: An earlier analysis of approximately 600 of the donors reported roughly 270 Gb of sequence data and 117 million unique TCR beta sequences from about 180 million T cells. In a later analysis, previously published TCR beta repertoires from 600 to 850 donors were re-analyzed and high-resolution HLA genotyping was added so that TCR occurrence patterns could be studied. Along with the roughly 670-subject first cohort, a separate validation cohort of over a hundred different subjects was used. Roughly 300 gigabases of sequencing data and around 87 million unique TCR sequences were included in an early release covering 500 to 750 HLA-typed donors. The study was designed to test whether signatures of past pathogen exposure could be identified by cataloging public T cell receptors. Rather than using new phenotypic data, the later analysis identified candidate immune exposures from TCR beta sequences and from how often those sequences occurred across donors. Because of strong linkage in the cohort, roughly 5 DR-DQ haplotypes were treated as single units for association and clustering. An earlier analysis of about 620 of the donors applied high-throughput TCR beta sequencing to assess whether each TCR beta V gene segment acted as functional or pseudogenic. Typing coverage varied by locus: roughly 620-640 donors for A, B, C, DRB1 and DQB1; more than 500 for DQA1; about 600 for DPA1; approximately 450 for DPB1. Across approximately 420 genotyped donors of the cohort, an average of approximately 240,000 unique TCR beta nucleotide sequences per donor were sequenced, and 15% to 20% of those sequences were non-productive. The genetic ancestry cluster associated with self-reported Caucasian donors included approximately 85% of the approximately 410 genotyped donors. Alongside the repertoire data, information on donor age, sex, ethnicity and CMV serostatus was compiled. HLA typing included class I and class II loci at four-digit resolution. To predict cytomegalovirus infection status, the study brought together high-throughput TCR immunosequencing, statistical association of individual TCRs with disease status, and machine learning. Using immunosequencing, the study profiled T cell repertoires from some 670 subjects and related those repertoires to cytomegalovirus serostatus. A later genetic analysis used genome-wide SNP genotypes for about three fifths of the 666 donors, treating that subset as a discovery cohort. Every discovery cohort repertoire had been produced on one sequencing platform. General conclusions and limits of the study: Because some donors lacked HLA typing at each locus, the association tests relied only on the typed subset. This cohort had only TCR beta chains sequenced, and the lack of alpha or paired-chain data limited which features could be detected. The presence/absence analyses assumed that sequencing depth was roughly uniform across donors, and that assumption may not be true. In a later analysis, HLA-associated TCR beta chains showed more clonal expansion and lower generation probabilities than non-associated chains that were equally common. When HLA alleles, especially DR and DQ, strongly co-occurred, TCR associations were difficult to assign to individual alleles. Across donors, most TCR sequences were observed very rarely, whereas some public TCRs were present in many individuals. A later analysis found that TCR association rates varied across HLA loci, with DRB1 alleles showing the most associated TCRs and HLA-C alleles the fewest. In the study, approximately 160 TCR beta chains were listed as associated with cytomegalovirus. In both the original and validation cohorts, the classifier was reported to diagnose cytomegalovirus status with high specificity and sensitivity. The authors suggested that the approach could potentially be extended to other disease states and immunological phenotypes. In a later analysis, several top co-occurrence clusters were reported to appear linked to parvovirus B19, influenza, CMV and Epstein-Barr virus. In an earlier analysis of about 600 of the donors, most TCR beta V segments appeared in productive rearrangements about 87% or about 30% of the time, broadly matching IMGT annotations. Because counts were too low, approximately 15 rarely observed V segments, including chromosome 9 orphons, were excluded from the earlier analysis of some 590 of the donors. The only immune exposure information available for the cohort was CMV serostatus. Linkage disequilibrium might explain the correlated functional status among segregating V segments, but an unknown experimental factor could not be excluded. In vitro tests confirmed that a few of the cytomegalovirus-associated TCR beta chains recognize cytomegalovirus antigens. A group of highly shared sequence variants was considered likely to be a technical artifact of the sequencing pipeline. A later genetic analysis associated a missense DCLRE1C variant with V-gene and J-gene trimming of TCR beta chains, and an independent cohort replicated the association. A further reported finding was that TCR beta sequences accurately predicted the HLA-A and HLA-B alleles for most subjects in the first cohort. Because the 87-base-pair reads could not distinguish some IMGT-functional V segments, including TRBV6-2 and TRBV6-3, those segments were excluded. A later genetic analysis reported fewer N-insertions in productive TCRs among donors in an Asian-associated ancestry cluster than the roughly 720-donor mean. At a false discovery rate of 0.05, a later analysis linked roughly 17,000 TCR beta sequences to specific HLA alleles. According to a later analysis, most CMV-associated TCR beta chains appeared to be HLA-restricted, and the HLA associations seemed to be driven largely by CMV exposure.

The germline V and J ends show losses of 4 bases and 5 bases respectively, and no gene match explains 7 bases of the junction. Including cysteine and phenylalanine, the CDR3 has 17 amino acids. Only the CDR3 DNA stays, 51 bases, in frame from base 1. For CDR1 and CDR2, the germline V gene lists MGHRA and YSYEKL. The rearrangement combines TRBV4-1 with TRBJ2-5, with TRBD2 matching 16 junction bases. The sample taken for sequencing was PBMCs. The clonotype was recovered from a male donor in good health and CMV-seropositive. CDR3 region: CASSPPGLAGGRETQYF. At the DNA level, the sequence is TGCGCCAGCAGCCCCCCGGGACTAGCGGGGGGGCGGGAGACCCAGTACTTC.